This entry describes one T cell receptor (beta chain). These data are taken from a study of blood T cells in healthy people across ages. Germline CDR1 is SGHRS and CDR2 is YFSETQ. Trimming cost V 4 bases and J 4 bases; bases outside gene matches: 7. This CDR3 spans 14 amino acids. Alongside a J-beta primer mix, a sample-barcoded 5' primer served in a second PCR lasting about 7 to 12 cycles. All cDNA molecules were each tagged by a template-switch adaptor with 12 random nucleotides. TCRdb re-analysed the 5' RACE reads in MiXCR, keeping a single row per CDR3 protein. The data show 1 million or so distinct CDR3 sequences, around 27% seen once. In addition, the sample was reused for a study of T cells of mothers and their children.

The sample taken for sequencing was blood. V usage is TRBV5-1 and J usage is TRBJ1-1, with TRBD1 identical over 7 bases. The receptor was isolated from a girl aged 2-10 years in good health. The CDR3 spells CASSGGDSSTEAFF. Here the CDR3 DNA reads TGCGCCAGCAGCGGGGGGGACAGCAGCACTGAAGCTTTCTTT.